Given below is one T cell receptor beta chain in context. The antigen remains unidentified. Without the conserved terminal phenylalanine or tryptophan, this CDR3 likely stems from a read error. These data belong to a study of T cell repertoires in cytomegalovirus infection. Study as a whole: Public TCR beta signatures were indicative of both CMV infection and a matching HLA type. Points from the study as a whole: Adding up the frequency of public TCR beta families identified people who carried CMV plus the relevant HLA. Dominating the ex vivo response were HLA-C-restricted CMV-specific TCR beta clonotypes.

This CDR3 region has 13 residues. In germline, CDR1 is ENHRY, CDR2 SYGVKD. The V and J ends lost 6 bases and 5 bases respectively, with 13 bases between them. TCRdb called the reads again in MiXCR, with one record for every CDR3 protein. This table has about 440,000 distinct CDR3 sequences, roughly a third appearing once. This TCR was recovered from a human donor in good health (CMV status not recorded). Some clones in this sample may be carry-over from other donors' samples. Sample: PBMCs. V and J are TRBV10-3 and TRBJ1-2; D perhaps matches TRBD1 (6 bases). CDR3 sequence: CAISGGAGYGYTI. CDR3 nucleotide sequence: TGTGCCATCAGCGGGGGGGCAGGGTATGGCTACACCATC.